These T cell receptor beta chains were read from a single sample in a study of human thymus T cells. Assay: immunoSEQ multiplex PCR; the TCRdb copy retains only in-frame clones and omits some. The data show under 150,000 clones, with about 94% seen just once and 0.02% to 0.03% held by the top ten. Material: thymus tissue. These receptor sequences come from a boy under two years old with a congenital heart defect but otherwise immunologically healthy. Each CDR3 is given with its conserved first and last residue. The D gene is left open where the match is weak. Not all rows give a size; the values are once, few, many and, for expanded clones, a class.

size: .
D: .
V: TRBV28
J: TRBJ1-2
DNA: TGTGCCAGCAGTGTTCGAGGGGGGCTAGAGTATGGCTACACCTTC
CDR3: CASSVRGGLEYGYTF

size: .
D: .
V: TRBV6-1
J: TRBJ1-2
DNA: TGTGCCAGCTACTTTACATCGGCCTATGGCTACACCTTC
CDR3: CASYFTSAYGYTF

size: .
D: .
V: TRBV7-2
J: TRBJ2-3
DNA: TGTGCCAGCAGCTTCCTTCATGCAGATACGCAGTATTTT
CDR3: CASSFLHADTQYF

size: once
D: .
V: TRBV4-3
J: TRBJ2-5
DNA: TGCGCCAGCAGCCAAGATCCTAGGGAAGAGACCCAGTACTTC
CDR3: CASSQDPREETQYF

size: few
D: .
V: TRBV4-3
J: TRBJ1-1
DNA: TGCGCCAGCAGCCAATCTGACAGGAACACTGAAGCTTTCTTT
CDR3: CASSQSDRNTEAFF

size: .
D: TRBD2
V: TRBV28
J: TRBJ2-3
DNA: TGTGCCAGCAGTTTCCCTAGCGGGGGGAAGACAGATACGCAGTATTTT
CDR3: CASSFPSGGKTDTQYF

size: .
D: TRBD1
V: TRBV2
J: TRBJ2-7
DNA: TGTGCCAGCAGTAACCGGGACAGGGGAGGAAAGGGTGGGGTCGAGCAGTACTTC
CDR3: CASSNRDRGGKGGVEQYF

size: few
D: TRBD1
V: TRBV27
J: TRBJ1-1
DNA: TGTGCCAGCAGTTTATCCTGGACAGGGTGGAACACTGAAGCTTTCTTT
CDR3: CASSLSWTGWNTEAFF

size: .
D: .
V: TRBV30
J: TRBJ1-2
DNA: TGTGCCTGGGGGAGGACAGTACAATTCTATGGCTACACCTTC
CDR3: CAWGRTVQFYGYTF

size: .
D: TRBD2
V: TRBV5-3
J: TRBJ2-5
DNA: TGTGCCAGAAGCCGATGGACTAGGAAACAACCGGGGGAGACCCAGTACTTC
CDR3: CARSRWTRKQPGETQYF

size: .
D: TRBD1
V: TRBV7-4
J: TRBJ1-6
DNA: TGTGCCAGCAGATCCAGAGGTGTCGGACAGGGACCCTATAATTCACCCCTCCACTTT
CDR3: CASRSRGVGQGPYNSPLHF

size: .
D: .
V: TRBV5-1
J: TRBJ2-5
DNA: TGCGCCAGCAGCATGGAGGGAGAAGAGACCCAGTACTTC
CDR3: CASSMEGEETQYF

size: .
D: .
V: TRBV7-8
J: TRBJ1-5
DNA: TGTGCCAGCAGCTTAGATGGGAGGCGGGTGGGTCGGCAGCCCCAGCATTTT
CDR3: CASSLDGRRVGRQPQHF

size: .
D: TRBD1
V: TRBV25-1
J: TRBJ1-2
DNA: TGTGCCAGCAGTGAACAGGGGGTTTTTTGTGGCTACACCTTC
CDR3: CASSEQGVFCGYTF

size: .
D: .
V: TRBV29-1
J: TRBJ1-1
DNA: TGCAGCGTCGAGCGAGGGGACACTGAAGCTTTCTTT
CDR3: CSVERGDTEAFF

size: .
D: TRBD1
V: TRBV2
J: TRBJ1-1
DNA: TGTGCCAGCAGTGGGACAGGGGAGGGTAGCACTGAAGCTTTCTTT
CDR3: CASSGTGEGSTEAFF

size: .
D: TRBD1
V: TRBV14
J: TRBJ2-7
DNA: TGTGCCAGCGGGACAGGGGGCGCCGAGCAGTACTTC
CDR3: CASGTGGAEQYF

size: .
D: .
V: TRBV13
J: TRBJ2-7
DNA: TGTGCCAGCAGCTCGGCGGGCGGAACCTACGAGCAGTACTTC
CDR3: CASSSAGGTYEQYF

size: .
D: .
V: TRBV21-1
J: TRBJ1-5
DNA: TGTGCCAGCAGCAAAGAGGCGGGCCGCCTGAATCAGCCCCAGCATTTT
CDR3: CASSKEAGRLNQPQHF

size: .
D: TRBD2
V: TRBV10-1
J: TRBJ2-1
DNA: TGCGCCAGCAGCCGATTAAGCGGGGACCGTAATGAGCAGTTCTTC
CDR3: CASSRLSGDRNEQFF

size: .
D: .
V: TRBV27
J: TRBJ1-2
DNA: TGTGCCAGCAGTTTATTTGACCCCGTGCGGAGACTCCGCTATGGCTACACCTTC
CDR3: CASSLFDPVRRLRYGYTF

size: .
D: .
V: TRBV9
J: TRBJ2-3
DNA: TGTGCCAGCGGACCCTATAGCACAGATACGCAGTATTTT
CDR3: CASGPYSTDTQYF

size: .
D: .
V: TRBV5-6
J: TRBJ1-2
DNA: TGTGCCAGTAGATCCATACCGGCCTTTAACTATGGCTACACCTTC
CDR3: CASRSIPAFNYGYTF

size: .
D: .
V: TRBV28
J: TRBJ1-2
DNA: TGTGCCAGCAGTTCCCAACTGAGTTCAGGGTACTATGGCTACACCTTC
CDR3: CASSSQLSSGYYGYTF

size: .
D: .
V: TRBV21-1
J: TRBJ2-5
DNA: TGTGCCAGCAGATTTAAAGACCCGGACAACCAAGAGACCCAGTACTTC
CDR3: CASRFKDPDNQETQYF

size: .
D: .
V: TRBV9
J: TRBJ2-3
DNA: TGTGCCAGCAGCGAAACCGAACTCAACACAGATACGCAGTATTTT
CDR3: CASSETELNTDTQYF